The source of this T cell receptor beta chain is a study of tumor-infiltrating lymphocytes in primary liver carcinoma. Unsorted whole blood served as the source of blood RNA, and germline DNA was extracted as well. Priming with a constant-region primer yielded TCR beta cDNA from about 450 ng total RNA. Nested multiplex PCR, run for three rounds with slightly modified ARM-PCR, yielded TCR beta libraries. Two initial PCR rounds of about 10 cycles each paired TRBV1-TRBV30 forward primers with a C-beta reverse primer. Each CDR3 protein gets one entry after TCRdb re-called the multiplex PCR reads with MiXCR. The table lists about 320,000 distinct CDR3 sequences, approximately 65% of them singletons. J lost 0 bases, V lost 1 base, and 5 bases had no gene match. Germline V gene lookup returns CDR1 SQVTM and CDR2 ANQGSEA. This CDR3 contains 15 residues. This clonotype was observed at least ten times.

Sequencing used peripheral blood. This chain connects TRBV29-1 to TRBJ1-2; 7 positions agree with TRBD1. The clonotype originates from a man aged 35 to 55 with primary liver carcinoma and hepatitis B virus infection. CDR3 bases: TGCAGCGTTGAAGCAGGGGGTTCAGCTAACTATGGCTACACCTTC. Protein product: CSVEAGGSANYGYTF. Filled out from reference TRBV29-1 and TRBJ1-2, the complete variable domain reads SAVISQKPSRDICQRGTSLTIQCQVDSQVTMMFWYRQQPGQSLTLIATANQGSEATYESGFVIDKFPISRPNLTFSTLTVSNMSPEDSSIYLCSVEAGGSANYGYTFGSGTRLTVV.